The 32 T cell receptor beta chains below all came from one sample that was sequenced in a study of CD8+ T cells in alopecia areata. Once RNA had been extracted, it was reverse transcribed into cDNA to act as the sequencing template. Some clones are missing from TCRdb's copy, which holds only in-frame ones; the method was immunoSEQ multiplex PCR. This repertoire shows 90,000 to 130,000 clones, approximately 59% found once; its top ten account for 20% to 25%. The sample comprised CD8+ T cells sorted from blood. These TCRs come from a human donor in good health.

The chain employs TRBV21-1 and TRBJ1-2. TRBV21-1 is designated a pseudogene. There are 15 residues in the CDR3. Here the CDR3 reads CASRVKLVQGGGYTF. In nucleotides, the CDR3 is TGTGCCAGCAGGGTAAAATTGGTACAGGGAGGGGGCTACACCTTC.

Only one count was recorded for this clone. The chain joins TRBV7-8 to TRBJ2-2, with D perhaps matching TRBD2 (5 bases). Looked up from germline, CDR1 is SGHVS and CDR2 is FQNEAQ. V was shortened by 2 bases and J by 0 bases, with 10 bases between the two germline ends. The CDR3 length is 16 residues. The CDR3 spells CASSLTGDPNTGELFF. The DNA of the CDR3 is TGTGCCAGCAGCTTAACCGGGGATCCGAACACCGGGGAGCTGTTTTTT.

This clone has a handful of counts. This chain joins TRBV9 and TRBJ1-1, with D possibly being TRBD1 (5 bases). This CDR3 spans 15 amino acids. The V end was cut by 1 base, the J end by 3 bases, with 13 bases between. Germline CDR1 SGDLS, CDR2 YYNGEE. The CDR3 loop reads CASSVSGNRYTEAFF. The CDR3 nucleotides are TGTGCCAGCAGCGTATCAGGGAACCGATACACTGAAGCTTTCTTT.

This rearrangement joins TRBV4-3 to TRBJ2-1; 8 nucleotides line up with TRBD2. Trimming at V came to 1 base and at J to 3 bases, leaving 8 bases not matched to a gene. The germline V gene has CDR1 LGHNA and CDR2 YSLEER. The length of the CDR3 is 17 residues. The DNA of the CDR3 is TGCGCCAGCAGCCAAGCAGAAACGGGGGGGTTCTACAATGAGCAGTTCTTC. Translated: CASSQAETGGFYNEQFF.

V gene TRBV5-6 combines with J gene TRBJ1-1; a weak D match, TRBD1 (6 bases). V was shortened by 0 bases and J by 5 bases, with 11 bases between the two germline ends. CDR3 length: 14 residues. Germline values: CDR1 SGHDT, CDR2 YYEEEE. The chain's CDR3 is CASSLENRETEAFF. DNA of the CDR3: TGTGCCAGCAGCTTGGAAAACAGGGAGACTGAAGCTTTCTTT.

This chain uses TRBV29-1 with TRBJ2-3; D unresolved. The germline gives CDR1 SQVTM, CDR2 ANQGSEA. Trimming cost V 3 bases and J 1 base, with 8 bases left between them. The CDR3 runs to 13 residues. CDR3 nucleotide sequence: TGCAGCGTTGAGAGCCACCGCACAGATACGCAGTATTTT. This encodes CSVESHRTDTQYF.

The rearrangement joins TRBV5-1 to TRBJ2-5, with D possibly being TRBD2 (6 bases). This CDR3 region has 13 residues. Trimming removed 4 bases from V and 7 bases from J, with 14 bases in between. The germline gives CDR1 SGHRS, CDR2 YFSETQ. CDR3 nucleotides: TGCGCCAGCAGCACAAGCGGGCCGGTGACCCAGTACTTC. The encoded protein is CASSTSGPVTQYF. Full variable domain (missing parts from reference TRBV5-1 and TRBJ2-5): KAGVTQTPRYLIKTRGQQVTLSCSPISGHRSVSWYQQTPGQGLQFLFEYFSETQRNKGNFPGRFSGRQFSNSRSEMNVSTLELGDSALYLCASSTSGPVTQYFGPGTRLLVL.

The V and J genes are TRBV9 and TRBJ2-5, with D possibly being TRBD1 or TRBD2 (5 bases each). The CDR3 has 14 amino acids. Between the trimmed V and J ends, which lost 3 bases and 5 bases, there was a span of 14 bases. Germline V gene data show CDR1 as SGDLS and CDR2 as YYNGEE. The CDR3 loop reads CASSERGSFETQYF. DNA for the CDR3: TGTGCCAGCAGCGAGAGGGGTTCGTTTGAGACCCAGTACTTC.

There are a few counts of this clone. The chain is built from TRBV6-4 and TRBJ2-3; TRBD2 might be the D (6 bases). CDR3 length: 14 residues. V shed 3 bases and J shed 5 bases, with 12 bases lying between them. Germline CDR1 reads MRHNA; CDR2 reads SNTAGT. The CDR3 loop reads CASSEGQGGDTQYF. The CDR3 DNA follows: TGTGCCAGCAGTGAAGGGCAGGGAGGAGATACGCAGTATTTT.

This chain joins TRBV10-3 and TRBJ1-2; unclear D gene. V lost 5 bases, J lost 8 bases, and 3 bases lay in between. The CDR3 runs to 9 residues. Looked up from germline, CDR1 is ENHRY and CDR2 is SYGVKD. For the CDR3, the DNA is TGTGCCATCAGTTTAGGCTACACCTTC. Amino acids: CAISLGYTF.

This chain connects TRBV7-9 to TRBJ2-3; D call uncertain. The CDR3 runs 12 residues. Germline CDR1 is SEHNR and CDR2 is FQNEAQ (reference sequence). Trimming removed 5 bases from V and 7 bases from J, with 10 bases in between. CDR3 amino acids: CASSDLLHTQYF. Here the CDR3 DNA reads TGTGCCAGCAGCGACCTCCTTCATACGCAGTATTTT. Based on the CDR3 plus reference TRBV7-9 and TRBJ2-3, the full variable domain is DTGVSQNPRHKITKRGQNVTFRCDPISEHNRLYWYRQTLGQGPEFLTYFQNEAQLEKSRLLSDRFSAERPKGSFSTLEIQRTEQGDSAMYLCASSDLLHTQYFGPGTRLTVL.

The chain recombines TRBV30 with TRBJ2-7; possibly TRBD2 for D (5 bases). The V end was cut by 2 bases, the J end by 7 bases, with 9 bases between. CDR1 and CDR2 (germline): GTSNPN, SVGIG (reference sequence). CDR3 size: 11 residues. CDR3 DNA: TGTGCCTGGAGTTCGTCGGGGGAGCAGTACTTC. It yields the protein CAWSSSGEQYF.

Regarding this clone: Other DNA sequences of this sample code for an identical CDR3. The chain is built from TRBV5-6 and TRBJ2-1; D is uncertain. CDR1 and CDR2 (germline): SGHDT, YYEEEE. The CDR3 contains 12 residues. V was clipped by 0 bases and J by 4 bases, with 2 bases between them. CDR3 DNA: TGTGCCAGCAGCTTGGAATACAATGAGCAGTTCTTC. Protein sequence: CASSLEYNEQFF.

A few counts support this clone. The chain carries TRBV15 and TRBJ2-1; 9 bases align to TRBD2. CDR1 and CDR2 from the germline V gene are LNHNV and YYDKDF (reference sequence). J was trimmed by 7 bases and V by 2 bases; bases with no gene match: 6. The CDR3 totals 15 residues. CDR3 nucleotide sequence: TGTGCCACCAGCAGAAGCGGGGGGTCGGGAAATGAGCAGTTCTTC. It encodes CATSRSGGSGNEQFF.

The V and J genes are TRBV27 and TRBJ1-5, with a possible D match to TRBD1 (5 bases). Germline V gene data show CDR1 as MNHEY and CDR2 as SMNVEV (reference sequence). V dropped 2 bases and J dropped 0 bases, with 8 bases sitting between them. The CDR3 runs to 15 residues. DNA for the CDR3: TGTGCCAGCAGTTTAGGGGGTTATAGCAATCAGCCCCAGCATTTT. Protein product: CASSLGGYSNQPQHF.

This chain connects TRBV4-3 to TRBJ2-7; D remains ambiguous. The CDR3 runs 14 residues. Per the germline V gene, CDR1 is LGHNA and CDR2 is YSLEER. Trimming removed 1 base from V and 1 base from J, with 8 bases in between. The CDR3 here is CASSQATVSYEQYF. In DNA, the CDR3 is TGCGCCAGCAGCCAAGCCACAGTTTCCTACGAGCAGTACTTC.

The chain links TRBV29-1 to TRBJ2-1; D is uncertain. Per germline, CDR1 SQVTM and CDR2 ANQGSEA. This CDR3 has 15 residues. Trimming removed 3 bases from V and 0 bases from J, with 12 bases in between. The CDR3 DNA reads as TGCAGCGTTGATCTGTTGGGGATCTCCTACAATGAGCAGTTCTTC. This sequence encodes CSVDLLGISYNEQFF.

The chain uses TRBV9 and TRBJ1-3, with D tentatively TRBD1 (5 bases). Per the germline V gene, CDR1 is SGDLS and CDR2 is YYNGEE. The CDR3 covers 15 residues. V was shortened by 1 base and J by 3 bases, with 11 bases between the two germline ends. As DNA, the CDR3 is TGTGCCAGCAGCGTAACCAGGGACGTTGGAAACACCATATATTTT. As protein: CASSVTRDVGNTIYF. The entire variable domain, with the rest obtained from reference TRBV9 and TRBJ1-3, is as follows: DSGVTQTPKHLITATGQRVTLRCSPRSGDLSVYWYQQSLDQGLQFLIQYYNGEERAKGNILERFSAQQFPDLHSELNLSSLELGDSALYFCASSVTRDVGNTIYFGEGSWLTVV.

The V and J genes are TRBV14 and TRBJ2-5; D is uncertain. Trimming left V 2 bases short and J 1 base short, with 14 bases between. This CDR3 has 16 amino acids. Germline lookup yields CDR1 SGHDN and CDR2 FVKESK. The CDR3 loop is CASSQSYRRPQETQYF. The CDR3 nucleotides read TGTGCCAGCAGCCAAAGTTACAGAAGACCCCAAGAGACCCAGTACTTC.

This chain joins TRBV27 and TRBJ2-3, with unresolved D. Germline V CDR1 and CDR2: MNHEY, SMNVEV (reference sequence). V lost 3 bases, J lost 0 bases, and 7 bases lay in between. The CDR3 consists of 14 residues. CDR3 coding DNA: TGTGCCAGCAGTTTCATAACTAGCACAGATACGCAGTATTTT. It specifies CASSFITSTDTQYF.

The rearrangement uses TRBV13 and TRBJ1-2, with D possibly being TRBD1 (5 bases). V shed 5 bases and J shed 4 bases, with 14 bases lying between them. This CDR3 is 14 amino acids long. The germline V gene encodes CDR1 PRHDT and CDR2 FYEKMQ (reference sequence). CDR3 region: CASSPFGHLYGYTF. Written as DNA, the CDR3 is TGTGCCAGCAGCCCCTTCGGACACCTCTATGGCTACACCTTC.

This clone occurred once. The chain uses TRBV9 and TRBJ2-3, with 8 nucleotides matching TRBD2. Germline CDR1 and CDR2: SGDLS and YYNGEE. Trimming cost V 1 base and J 4 bases; bases outside gene matches: 2. CDR3 length: 14 residues. CDR3 residues: CASSVKGLADTQYF. The CDR3 coding sequence is TGTGCCAGCAGCGTAAAGGGACTAGCAGATACGCAGTATTTT.

A single count supports this clone. The chain recombines TRBV15 with TRBJ1-2; perhaps TRBD1 as D (6 bases). The V gene's germline CDR1 is LNHNV and CDR2 YYDKDF (reference sequence). V shed 0 bases and J shed 6 bases, with 14 bases lying between them. The CDR3 has 15 amino acids. The DNA for the CDR3 is TGTGCCACCAGCAGAGAACAGGGTCACTCCCATGGCTACACCTTC. The encoded protein is CATSREQGHSHGYTF.

A few counts support this clone. The rearrangement links TRBV7-8 to TRBJ2-1, with TRBD2 matching 11 bases. The CDR3 is 15 residues long. Per the germline V gene, CDR1 is SGHVS and CDR2 is FQNEAQ. With 3 bases clipped from V and 10 bases from J, the junction kept 8 bases outside the gene matches. This CDR3 is CASSFSGGAYTEQFF. DNA of the CDR3: TGTGCCAGCAGCTTTAGCGGGGGGGCCTATACCGAGCAGTTCTTC.

This clone was picked up a small number of times. This sequence joins TRBV19 and TRBJ2-7; D is unresolved. Trimming left V 5 bases short and J 0 bases short, with 14 bases between. The CDR3 covers 15 residues. Germline V lookup: CDR1 LNHDA, CDR2 SQIVND (reference sequence). The CDR3 spells CASSSASGRSYEQYF. In DNA form, the CDR3 reads TGTGCCAGTAGTTCCGCCTCGGGCCGCTCCTACGAGCAGTACTTC.

This clone showed up just a few times. The rearrangement joins TRBV4-1 to TRBJ2-2; the match to TRBD1 covers 7 bases. The CDR3 has 15 residues. J lost 1 base, V lost 6 bases, and 5 bases had no gene match. Germline loops: CDR1 MGHRA, CDR2 YSYEKL. CDR3 sequence: CASSATGWNTGELFF. In DNA, the CDR3 is TGCGCCAGCAGTGCGACAGGGTGGAACACCGGGGAGCTGTTTTTT.

On this clone: Other DNA sequences in this specimen translate into the identical CDR3. This chain uses TRBV27 with TRBJ2-5, with a possible D match to TRBD2 (6 bases). The CDR3 length is 13 residues. Germline assignment: CDR1 MNHEY and CDR2 SMNVEV (reference sequence). Trimming pared 2 bases from V and 2 bases from J, leaving 6 bases between. The CDR3 region has the DNA TGTGCCAGCAGTTTAGGGAGGCAAGAGACCCAGTACTTC. Translation gives CASSLGRQETQYF.

Notes on this clone: An end of the junction does not agree with germline; a read error may underlie this. This chain connects TRBV29-1 to TRBJ1-1; D unclear. This CDR3 comprises 10 residues. Germline V lookup: CDR1 SQVTM, CDR2 ANQGSEA. The CDR3 sequence is CSGETSEAFF. The CDR3 nucleotides read TGCAGCGGTGAAACATCTGAAGCTTTCTTT.

This clone was seen a few times. The chain recombines TRBV5-1 with TRBJ2-1; D is undetermined. Germline-derived CDR1 and CDR2 are SGHRS and YFSETQ. V was cut by 1 base and J by 2 bases, with 7 bases left in between. The CDR3 covers 14 residues. The CDR3 sequence is CASSLYETYNEQFF. The CDR3 DNA follows: TGCGCCAGCAGCTTGTACGAGACCTACAATGAGCAGTTCTTC.

This clone was recorded a few times. V is TRBV29-1 and J is TRBJ2-1; 10 bases map to TRBD2. The trim removed 7 bases at V and 4 bases at J, leaving 7 bases unmatched. The CDR3 is 14 residues long. Looked up from germline, CDR1 is SQVTM and CDR2 is ANQGSEA. CDR3 protein: CSGQTSGVYNEQFF. The DNA of the CDR3 is TGCAGCGGTCAAACTAGCGGGGTGTACAATGAGCAGTTCTTC.

Only a few counts were recorded for this clone. The chain has TRBV30 and TRBJ2-1; D is undetermined. Trimming removed 2 bases at V and 5 bases at J, with 7 bases between. The germline V gene encodes CDR1 GTSNPN and CDR2 SVGIG (reference sequence). The CDR3 extends over 12 amino acids. The CDR3 DNA reads TGTGCCTGGAGTCCCGGAAACAATGAGCAGTTCTTC. As protein: CAWSPGNNEQFF.

This clone came up a few times. The chain recombines TRBV29-1 with TRBJ1-2, with D maybe TRBD1 (5 bases). The V gene lost 3 bases and the J gene lost 10 bases, with 15 bases spanning the gap. Germline values: CDR1 SQVTM, CDR2 ANQGSEA. CDR3 length: 12 amino acids. The CDR3 protein is CSVDRTGGDYTF. CDR3 DNA sequence: TGCAGCGTTGATCGTACAGGAGGAGACTACACCTTC.